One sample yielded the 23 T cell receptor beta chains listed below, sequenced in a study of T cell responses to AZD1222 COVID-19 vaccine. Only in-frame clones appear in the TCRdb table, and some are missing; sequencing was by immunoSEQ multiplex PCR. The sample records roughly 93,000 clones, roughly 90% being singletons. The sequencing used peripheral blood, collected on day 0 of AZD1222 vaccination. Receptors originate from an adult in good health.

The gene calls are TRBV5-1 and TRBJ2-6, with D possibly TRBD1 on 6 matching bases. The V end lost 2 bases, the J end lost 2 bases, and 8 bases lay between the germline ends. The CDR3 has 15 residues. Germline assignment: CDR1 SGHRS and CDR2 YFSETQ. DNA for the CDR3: TGCGCCAGCAGCTTAGGGGGAACTGGGGCCAACGTCCTGACTTTC. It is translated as CASSLGGTGANVLTF. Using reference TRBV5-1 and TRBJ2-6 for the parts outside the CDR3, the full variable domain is KAGVTQTPRYLIKTRGQQVTLSCSPISGHRSVSWYQQTPGQGLQFLFEYFSETQRNKGNFPGRFSGRQFSNSRSEMNVSTLELGDSALYLCASSLGGTGANVLTFGAGSRLTVL.

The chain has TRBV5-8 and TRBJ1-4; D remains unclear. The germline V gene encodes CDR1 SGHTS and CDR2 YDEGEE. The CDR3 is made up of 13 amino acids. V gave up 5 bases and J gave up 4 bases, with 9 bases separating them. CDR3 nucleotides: TGTGCCAGCAGAAAACGGTTTAATGAAAAACTGTTTTTT. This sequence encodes CASRKRFNEKLFF.

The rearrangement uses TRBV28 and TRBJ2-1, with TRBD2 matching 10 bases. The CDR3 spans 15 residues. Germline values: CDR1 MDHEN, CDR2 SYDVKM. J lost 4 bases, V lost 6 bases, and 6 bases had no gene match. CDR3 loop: CASSQLAGLYNEQFF. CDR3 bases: TGTGCCAGCAGCCAACTAGCGGGGTTATACAATGAGCAGTTCTTC.

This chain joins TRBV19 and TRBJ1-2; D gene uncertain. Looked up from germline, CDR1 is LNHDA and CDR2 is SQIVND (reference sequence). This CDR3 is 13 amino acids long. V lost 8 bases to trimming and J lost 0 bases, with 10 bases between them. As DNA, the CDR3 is TGTGCCAGTTCCTTCTTAGCTAACTATGGCTACACCTTC. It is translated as CASSFLANYGYTF.

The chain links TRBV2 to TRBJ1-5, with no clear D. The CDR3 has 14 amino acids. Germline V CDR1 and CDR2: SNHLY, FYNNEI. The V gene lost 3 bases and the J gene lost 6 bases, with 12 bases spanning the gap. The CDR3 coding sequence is TGTGCCAGCAGTGAGGAGGGATCGGTTCAGCCCCAGCATTTT. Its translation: CASSEEGSVQPQHF. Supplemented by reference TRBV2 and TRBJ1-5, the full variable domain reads EPEVTQTPSHQVTQMGQEVILRCVPISNHLYFYWYRQILGQKVEFLVSFYNNEISEKSEIFDDQFSVERPDGSNFTLKIRSTKLEDSAMYFCASSEEGSVQPQHFGDGTRLSIL.

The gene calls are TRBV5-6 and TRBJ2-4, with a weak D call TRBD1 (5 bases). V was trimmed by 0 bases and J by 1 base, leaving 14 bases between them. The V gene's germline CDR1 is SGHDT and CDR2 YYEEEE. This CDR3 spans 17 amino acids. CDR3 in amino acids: CASSLATGREAKNIQYF. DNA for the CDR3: TGTGCCAGCAGCTTGGCTACAGGTAGAGAGGCCAAAAACATTCAGTACTTC.

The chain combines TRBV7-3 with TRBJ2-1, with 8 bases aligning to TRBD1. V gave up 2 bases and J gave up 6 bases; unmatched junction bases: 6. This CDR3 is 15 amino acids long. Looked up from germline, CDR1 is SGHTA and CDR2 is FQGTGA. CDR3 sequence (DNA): TGTGCCAGCAGCTTAGGGGGACAGGCCTTCAATGAGCAGTTCTTC. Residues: CASSLGGQAFNEQFF.

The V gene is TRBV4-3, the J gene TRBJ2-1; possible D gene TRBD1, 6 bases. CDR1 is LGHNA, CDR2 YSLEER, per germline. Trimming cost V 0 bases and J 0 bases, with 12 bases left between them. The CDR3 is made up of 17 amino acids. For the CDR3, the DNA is TGCGCCAGCAGCCAAGAATGGGGGCGAAGCTCCTACAATGAGCAGTTCTTC. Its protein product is CASSQEWGRSSYNEQFF.

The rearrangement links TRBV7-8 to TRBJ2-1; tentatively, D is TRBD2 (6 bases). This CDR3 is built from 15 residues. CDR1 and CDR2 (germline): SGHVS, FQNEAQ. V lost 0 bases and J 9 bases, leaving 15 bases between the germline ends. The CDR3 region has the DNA TGTGCCAGCAGCTTAGCGTGGGGGGTTGGGAGTGAGCAGTTCTTC. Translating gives CASSLAWGVGSEQFF.

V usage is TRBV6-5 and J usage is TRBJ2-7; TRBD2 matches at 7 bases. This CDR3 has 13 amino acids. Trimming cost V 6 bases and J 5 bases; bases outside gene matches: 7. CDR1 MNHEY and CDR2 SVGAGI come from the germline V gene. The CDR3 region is CASSPRAGDEQYF. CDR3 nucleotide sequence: TGTGCCAGCAGCCCCCGGGCGGGAGACGAGCAGTACTTC.

CDR3 bases: TGTGCCAGCAGCTCGGGACTAGCTATCGGGGAGCTGTTTTTT. Amino acids: CASSSGLAIGELFF. The chain recombines TRBV11-3 with TRBJ2-2, with 9 bases lining up with TRBD2. Germline V gene lookup returns CDR1 SGHNT and CDR2 YENEEA. The CDR3 has 14 amino acids. V trimming: 4 bases; J trimming: 7 bases; junction bases outside the gene matches: 4.

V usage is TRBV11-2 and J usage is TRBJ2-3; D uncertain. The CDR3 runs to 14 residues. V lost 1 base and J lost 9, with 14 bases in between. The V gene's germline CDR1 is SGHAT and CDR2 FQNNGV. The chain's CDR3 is CASSLAFLSRTQYF. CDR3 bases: TGTGCCAGCAGCTTAGCTTTTCTAAGCAGGACGCAGTATTTT.

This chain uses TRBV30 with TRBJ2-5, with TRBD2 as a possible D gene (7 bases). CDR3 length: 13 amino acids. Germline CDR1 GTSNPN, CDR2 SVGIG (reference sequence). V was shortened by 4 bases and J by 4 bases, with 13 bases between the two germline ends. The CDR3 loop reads CAWMRGPGETQYF. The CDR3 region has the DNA TGTGCCTGGATGCGGGGGCCTGGAGAGACCCAGTACTTC.

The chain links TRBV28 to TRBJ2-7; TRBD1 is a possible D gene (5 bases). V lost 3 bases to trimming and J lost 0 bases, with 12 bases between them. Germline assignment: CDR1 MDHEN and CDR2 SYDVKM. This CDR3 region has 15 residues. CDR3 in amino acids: CASSFVGLTSYEQYF. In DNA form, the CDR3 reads TGTGCCAGCAGTTTTGTGGGGCTGACCTCCTACGAGCAGTACTTC.

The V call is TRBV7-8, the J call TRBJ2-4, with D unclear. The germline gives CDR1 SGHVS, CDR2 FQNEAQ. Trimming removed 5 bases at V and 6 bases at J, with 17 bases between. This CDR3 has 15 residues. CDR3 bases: TGTGCCAGCAGCGAACCCGTGAGCCCGACAAACATTCAGTACTTC. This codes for CASSEPVSPTNIQYF.

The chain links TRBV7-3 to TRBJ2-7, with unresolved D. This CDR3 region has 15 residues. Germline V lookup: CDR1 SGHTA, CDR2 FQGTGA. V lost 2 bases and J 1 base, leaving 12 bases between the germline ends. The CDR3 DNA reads TGTGCCAGCAGCTTAGTAGGACCCGCATCCTACGAGCAGTACTTC. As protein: CASSLVGPASYEQYF.

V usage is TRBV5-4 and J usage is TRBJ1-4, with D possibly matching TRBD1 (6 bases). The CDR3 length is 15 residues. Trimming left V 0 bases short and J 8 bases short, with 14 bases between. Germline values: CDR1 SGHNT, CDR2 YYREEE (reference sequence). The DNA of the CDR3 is TGTGCCAGCAGCTTGGAGGGGGGTCAGTCAGAAAAACTGTTTTTT. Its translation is CASSLEGGQSEKLFF. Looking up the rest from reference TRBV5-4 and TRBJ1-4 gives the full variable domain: ETGVTQSPTHLIKTRGQQVTLRCSSQSGHNTVSWYQQALGQGPQFIFQYYREEENGRGNFPPRFSGLQFPNYSSELNVNALELDDSALYLCASSLEGGQSEKLFFGSGTQLSVL.

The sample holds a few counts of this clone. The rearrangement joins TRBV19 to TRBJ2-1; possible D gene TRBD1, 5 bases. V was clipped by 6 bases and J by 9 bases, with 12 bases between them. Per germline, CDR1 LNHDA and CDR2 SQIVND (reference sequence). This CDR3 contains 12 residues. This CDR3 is CASRVDRGEQFF. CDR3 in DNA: TGTGCCAGTAGAGTAGACAGAGGTGAGCAGTTCTTC.

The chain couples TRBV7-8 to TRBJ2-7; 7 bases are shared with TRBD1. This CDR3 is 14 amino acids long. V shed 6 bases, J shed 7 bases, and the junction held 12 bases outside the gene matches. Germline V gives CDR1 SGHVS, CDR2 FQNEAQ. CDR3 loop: CASSSGTPQGEQYF. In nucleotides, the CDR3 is TGTGCCAGCAGTTCAGGGACACCACAGGGGGAGCAGTACTTC.

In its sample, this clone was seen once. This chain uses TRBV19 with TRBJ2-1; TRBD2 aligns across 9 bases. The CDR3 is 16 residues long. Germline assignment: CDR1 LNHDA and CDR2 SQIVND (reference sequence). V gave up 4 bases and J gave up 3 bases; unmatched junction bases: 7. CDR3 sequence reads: CASSNPATSGYNEQFF. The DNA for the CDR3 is TGTGCCAGTAGTAACCCGGCGACTAGCGGCTACAATGAGCAGTTCTTC.

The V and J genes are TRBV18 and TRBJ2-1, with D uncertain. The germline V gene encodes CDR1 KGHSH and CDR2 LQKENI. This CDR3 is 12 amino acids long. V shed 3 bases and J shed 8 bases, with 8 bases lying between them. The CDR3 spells CASSPASYEQFF. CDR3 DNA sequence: TGTGCCAGCTCACCGGCCTCCTATGAGCAGTTCTTC.

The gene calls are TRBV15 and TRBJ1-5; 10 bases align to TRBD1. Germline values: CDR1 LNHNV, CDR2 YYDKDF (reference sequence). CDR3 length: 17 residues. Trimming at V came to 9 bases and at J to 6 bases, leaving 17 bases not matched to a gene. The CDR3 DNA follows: TGTGCCACTACAACGGGACAGGGGTCTCTTAGAGGTCAGCCCCAGCATTTT. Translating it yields CATTTGQGSLRGQPQHF.

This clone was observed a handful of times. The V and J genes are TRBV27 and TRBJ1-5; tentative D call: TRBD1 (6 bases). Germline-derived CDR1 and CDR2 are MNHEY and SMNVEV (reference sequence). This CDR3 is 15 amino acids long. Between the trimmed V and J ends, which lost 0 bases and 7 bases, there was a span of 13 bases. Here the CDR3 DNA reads TGTGCCAGCAGTTTATCATCAGGGGCCGGGCAGCCCCAGCATTTT. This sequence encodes CASSLSSGAGQPQHF.